Shown below are 17 T cell receptor beta chains from a single sample sequenced in a study of CD8 T cells in ankylosing spondylitis. TCRdb called the 5' RACE reads again in MiXCR, with one record for every CDR3 protein. The sample has 150,000 to 200,000 distinct CDR3 sequences; 15% to 20% are singletons. Material for sequencing was blood, either unsorted or a sorted T cell fraction (not recorded which). Receptor source: a male donor under 30 with ankylosing spondylitis or in good health (not recorded which).

The J gene is TRBJ2-1, the V gene TRBV5-1; TRBD2 agrees at 14 bases. This CDR3 spans 16 amino acids. The V segment lost 4 bases and the J segment 7 bases; nucleotides outside the gene matches: 7. The germline V gene has CDR1 SGHRS and CDR2 YFSETQ. CDR3 DNA: TGCGCCAGCAGCGAGGGACTAGCGGGAGTGGGGAATGAGCAGTTCTTC. Its protein product is CASSEGLAGVGNEQFF.

This clonotype was observed many times. This chain links TRBV7-9 with TRBJ2-7; TRBD2 agrees at 12 bases. The CDR3 is made up of 16 amino acids. V dropped 4 bases and J dropped 1; count of bases not matched to a gene: 5. Germline V lookup: CDR1 SEHNR, CDR2 FQNEAQ (reference sequence). This CDR3 is CASSSGGLAGSYEQYF. The CDR3 region has the DNA TGTGCCAGCAGCTCCGGAGGACTAGCGGGGTCCTACGAGCAGTACTTC.

This clonotype has at least ten counts. The chain combines TRBV7-8 with TRBJ2-7; no firm D call. Trimming removed 1 base from V and 4 bases from J, with 11 bases in between. Germline CDR1 and CDR2: SGHVS and FQNEAQ. The CDR3 extends over 14 amino acids. CDR3 nucleotides: TGTGCCAGCAGCTTAGGTTTGGGATGGTACGAGCAGTACGTC. Amino acids: CASSLGLGWYEQYV.

The table lists this clonotype with many counts. The CDR3 reads CASSLAARGLAGWDYEQYF. The CDR3 region has the DNA TGTGCCAGCAGTTTAGCCGCGAGGGGACTAGCGGGATGGGACTACGAGCAGTACTTC. The chain combines TRBV12-3 or TRBV12-4 with TRBJ2-7; TRBD2 aligns across 13 bases. CDR3 length: 19 residues. V trimming: 0 bases; J trimming: 3 bases; junction bases outside the gene matches: 11.

This clonotype was recorded at least ten times. The J gene is TRBJ2-1, the V gene TRBV7-9; D is perhaps TRBD2 (6 bases). CDR3 length: 16 amino acids. V shed 5 bases and J shed 0 bases, with 14 bases lying between them. CDR1 SEHNR and CDR2 FQNEAQ come from the germline V gene (reference sequence). CDR3 nucleotides: TGTGCCAGCAGCGCCCGGGAGACCAGCTCCTACAATGAGCAGTTCTTC. Amino acids: CASSARETSSYNEQFF.

The chain employs TRBV10-3 and TRBJ1-2; the D is unclear. Trimming took off 4 bases at V and 4 bases at J, with 10 bases between the two ends. The germline gives CDR1 ENHRY, CDR2 SYGVKD. The CDR3 has 13 amino acids. CDR3 region: CAISANELYGYTF. In nucleotides, the CDR3 is TGTGCCATCAGTGCAAACGAGCTCTATGGCTACACCTTC.

This clonotype was counted at least ten times. The CDR3, as DNA: TGTGCCAGCAGCTCCGGGTATAATGAAAAACTGTTTTTT. Protein: CASSSGYNEKLFF. The chain employs TRBV7-9 and TRBJ1-4; D is unresolved. The germline V and J ends were trimmed by 4 bases and 4 bases, with 7 bases remaining between them. Germline V gene lookup returns CDR1 SEHNR and CDR2 FQNEAQ (reference sequence). The CDR3 is 13 amino acids.

Ten or more counts support this clonotype. This sequence joins TRBV30 and TRBJ2-6; 8 positions match TRBD1. V shed 3 bases and J 2 bases; nucleotides not matched to a gene: 6. CDR3 length equals 16 residues. Per the germline V gene, CDR1 is GTSNPN and CDR2 is SVGIG (reference sequence). Written as DNA, the CDR3 is TGTGCCTGGAGACCTCACAGGGGGGCTGGGGCCAACGTCCTGACTTTC. This encodes CAWRPHRGAGANVLTF. The entire variable domain, with the rest obtained from reference TRBV30 and TRBJ2-6, is as follows: SQTIHQWPATLVQPVGSPLSLECTVEGTSNPNLYWYRQAAGRGLQLLFYSVGIGQISSEVPQNLSASRPQDRQFILSSKKLLLSDSGFYLCAWRPHRGAGANVLTFGAGSRLTVL.

This chain joins TRBV6-2 or TRBV6-3 and TRBJ2-1; D remains unclear. The germline V gene encodes CDR1 MNHEY and CDR2 SVGEGT. Trimming cost V 4 bases and J 0 bases, with 13 bases left between them. This CDR3 contains 16 residues. The CDR3 nucleotides are TGTGCCAGCAGTTCATTTCGGCATAGCTCCTACAATGAGCAGTTCTTC. It codes for CASSSFRHSSYNEQFF.

This clonotype was seen ten or more times. The V gene is TRBV12-3 or TRBV12-4, the J gene TRBJ2-1; the D gene could be TRBD1 or TRBD2 (6 bases each). The CDR3 runs 15 residues. V shed 6 bases and J shed 7 bases, with 19 bases lying between them. The CDR3 DNA follows: TGTGCCAGCAGGGCGGTTCGGGGGCGTGGGAATGAGCAGTTCTTC. Protein sequence: CASRAVRGRGNEQFF.

In its sample, this clonotype was seen a few times. The chain recombines TRBV12-3 or TRBV12-4 with TRBJ1-5; D uncertain. Deletions cut 3 bases from V and 3 bases from J, with 9 bases between. CDR3 length equals 14 residues. In DNA form, the CDR3 reads TGTGCCAGCAGTTTGTTCGGACTCAATCAGCCCCAGCATTTT. Encoded protein: CASSLFGLNQPQHF.

This clonotype was seen at least ten times. The rearrangement joins TRBV7-6 to TRBJ2-7, with 11 positions matching TRBD2. CDR1 is SGHVS, CDR2 FNYEAQ, per germline. V lost 0 bases to trimming and J lost 2 bases; unmatched junction nucleotides: 3. CDR3 length: 16 amino acids. This chain's CDR3 is CASSLAGTSGTYEQYF. The CDR3 DNA sequence: TGTGCCAGCAGCTTAGCAGGGACTAGCGGCACCTACGAGCAGTACTTC.

Many counts were recorded for this clonotype. This sequence joins TRBV18 and TRBJ2-1; D gene ambiguous. The CDR3 totals 14 residues. Trimming removed 2 bases at V and 1 base at J, with 6 bases between. The germline CDR1 and CDR2 sequences are KGHSH and LQKENI. For the CDR3, the DNA is TGTGCCAGCTCACCAGGCGCATCCTACAATGAGCAGTTCTTC. Amino acids: CASSPGASYNEQFF.

This clonotype was detected ten times or more. The chain joins TRBV10-3 to TRBJ2-2, with 10 bases that match TRBD2. Looked up from germline, CDR1 is ENHRY and CDR2 is SYGVKD. This CDR3 is 15 amino acids long. V was clipped by 6 bases and J by 5 bases; unmatched bases: 6. CDR3 DNA: TGTGCCATCAGCGACAGCGGGAGGGATACCGGGGAGCTGTTTTTT. It is translated as CAISDSGRDTGELFF.

This clonotype was recorded many times. The gene calls are TRBV12-3 or TRBV12-4 and TRBJ2-3; a weak D match, TRBD2 (6 bases). V dropped 7 bases and J dropped 2 bases, with 16 bases sitting between them. CDR3 length: 15 amino acids. CDR3 in amino acids: CASKTISGYTDTQYF. The DNA of the CDR3 is TGTGCCAGCAAAACAATTAGCGGTTACACAGATACGCAGTATTTT.

This clonotype was found many times. The V call is TRBV29-1, the J call TRBJ2-5; D is undetermined. Trimming removed 4 bases at V and 1 base at J, with 10 bases between. This CDR3 has 13 residues. Germline V gives CDR1 SQVTM, CDR2 ANQGSEA. Written as DNA, the CDR3 is TGCAGCGTTGGGTCGCGTTTCCAAGAGACCCAGTACTTC. Translated, it gives CSVGSRFQETQYF. Full variable domain (rest looked up from reference TRBV29-1 and TRBJ2-5): SAVISQKPSRDICQRGTSLTIQCQVDSQVTMMFWYRQQPGQSLTLIATANQGSEATYESGFVIDKFPISRPNLTFSTLTVSNMSPEDSSIYLCSVGSRFQETQYFGPGTRLLVL.

This clonotype was detected many times. In DNA, the CDR3 is TGCGCCAGCAGCTTTAGCAGGGGGCAAAACACCGGGGAGCTGTTTTTT. Translation gives CASSFSRGQNTGELFF. The chain has TRBV5-1 and TRBJ2-2; 8 bases agree with TRBD1. The J segment lost 2 bases and the V segment lost 2 bases, leaving 5 bases of the junction unmatched. Germline V CDR1 and CDR2: SGHRS, YFSETQ. This CDR3 has 16 residues.